This is a list of T cell receptor beta chains from one sample in a study of blood T cell repertoires in COVID-19. Assay: immunoSEQ multiplex PCR; the TCRdb copy retains only in-frame clones and omits some. Of 110,000 or so clones in the sample, 85% were seen once. Sequenced sample: peripheral blood. The receptors originated from a human donor in a cohort sampled during active COVID-19. Both conserved end residues are part of each CDR3. The D gene is left open where the match is weak. Rows give clone size only sometimes, using once, few, many, or a class for an expanded clone.

CDR3: CASSFRGLGSPLHF; DNA: TGTGCCAGCAGCTTCCGGGGGTTGGGTTCACCCCTCCACTTT; V: TRBV7-4; J: TRBJ1-6; D: .; size: few
CDR3: CASSSWGQRGSPLHF; DNA: TGTGCCAGCAGTTCATGGGGACAAAGGGGTTCACCCCTCCACTTT; V: TRBV27; J: TRBJ1-6; D: .; size: .
CDR3: CASSRLAGFSYEQYF; DNA: TGTGCCAGCAGTCGACTAGCGGGGTTCTCCTACGAGCAGTACTTC; V: TRBV28; J: TRBJ2-7; D: TRBD2; size: .
CDR3: CASSRTPAQSTEAFF; DNA: TGTGCCAGCAGCCGGACTCCGGCGCAGAGCACTGAAGCTTTCTTT; V: TRBV9; J: TRBJ1-1; D: .; size: .
CDR3: CATSEGGRGNQPQHF; DNA: TGTGCCACCAGTGAAGGGGGACGGGGCAATCAGCCCCAGCATTTT; V: TRBV24-1; J: TRBJ1-5; D: .; size: .
CDR3: CASSGRDRDTGELFF; DNA: TGTGCCAGCAGCGGGCGGGACAGGGATACCGGGGAGCTGTTTTTT; V: TRBV7-9; J: TRBJ2-2; D: TRBD1; size: .
CDR3: CASSPGQSNEKLFF; DNA: TGTGCCAGCAGCCCGGGACAGAGTAATGAAAAACTGTTTTTT; V: TRBV5-8; J: TRBJ1-4; D: TRBD1; size: .
CDR3: CASSKDSYAYEQYF; DNA: TGTGCCAGCAGTAAGGACAGTTACGCCTACGAGCAGTACTTC; V: TRBV27; J: TRBJ2-7; D: .; size: .
CDR3: CASSYFDGQEGFSW; DNA: TGTGCCAGCAGTTATTTTGACGGACAGGAGGGTTTTTCATGG; V: TRBV11-2; J: TRBJ2-3; D: .; size: .
CDR3: CASRPGGVTDTQYF; DNA: TGTGCCAGCAGACCGGGGGGGGTCACAGATACGCAGTATTTT; V: TRBV6-5; J: TRBJ2-3; D: TRBD2; size: .
CDR3: CASRFQGDATEAFF; DNA: TGTGCCAGCAGGTTCCAGGGGGATGCCACTGAAGCTTTCTTT; V: TRBV6-5; J: TRBJ1-1; D: TRBD1; size: .
CDR3: CATANRGELFF; DNA: TGTGCCACCGCTAACAGGGGGGAACTGTTTTTT; V: TRBV6-5; J: TRBJ1-4; D: TRBD1; size: .
CDR3: CASSTRAGAYGYTF; DNA: TGTGCCAGCAGCACCCGGGCGGGTGCCTATGGCTACACCTTC; V: TRBV5-4; J: TRBJ1-2; D: .; size: .
CDR3: CASSEQVAGELFF; DNA: TGTGCCAGCTCAGAACAGGTAGCCGGGGAGCTGTTTTTT; V: TRBV18; J: TRBJ2-2; D: .; size: .
CDR3: CASSEQGSGANVLTF; DNA: TGTGCCAGCAGTGAACAGGGCTCTGGGGCCAACGTCCTGACTTTC; V: TRBV6-4; J: TRBJ2-6; D: .; size: once
CDR3: CASSDRTGDPEAFF; DNA: TGTGCCAGTAGTGACAGGACAGGGGACCCTGAAGCTTTCTTT; V: TRBV19; J: TRBJ1-1; D: TRBD1; size: few
CDR3: CASSRSGGSTDTQYF; DNA: TGTGCCAGCAGCCGTAGCGGGGGGAGCACAGATACGCAGTATTTT; V: TRBV9; J: TRBJ2-3; D: TRBD2; size: .
CDR3: CASSSGAGGGDTQYF; DNA: TGTGCCAGCAGCTCCGGGGCAGGGGGCGGAGATACGCAGTATTTT; V: TRBV3-1/TRBV3-2; J: TRBJ2-3; D: TRBD1; size: .
CDR3: CASSVASSAASSYEQYF; DNA: TGTGCCAGCAGCGTAGCTAGTAGTGCGGCCAGCTCCTACGAGCAGTACTTC; V: TRBV9; J: TRBJ2-7; D: .; size: .
CDR3: CATSRDSGLGEQFF; DNA: TGTGCCACCAGCAGAGATTCGGGGTTAGGTGAGCAGTTCTTC; V: TRBV15; J: TRBJ2-1; D: .; size: .
CDR3: CASSDPPGTGKEKLFF; DNA: TGTGCCAGCAGTGATCCCCCCGGGACAGGGAAAGAAAAACTGTTTTTT; V: TRBV2; J: TRBJ1-4; D: TRBD1; size: once
CDR3: CAISEASWYEQYF; DNA: TGTGCCATCAGTGAGGCTAGCTGGTACGAGCAGTACTTC; V: TRBV10-3; J: TRBJ2-7; D: .; size: .
CDR3: CASSRTGVPSSYNEQFF; DNA: TGTGCCAGTAGTCGCACGGGGGTACCTAGCTCCTACAATGAGCAGTTCTTC; V: TRBV19; J: TRBJ2-1; D: .; size: .
CDR3: CATRLAGGRSYNEQFF; DNA: TGTGCCACTCGACTAGCGGGGGGGCGTTCCTACAATGAGCAGTTCTTC; V: TRBV15; J: TRBJ2-1; D: TRBD2; size: .
CDR3: CASSPRDRGKNEQYF; DNA: TGTGCCAGCAGCCCCAGGGACAGGGGCAAAAACGAGCAGTACTTC; V: TRBV3-1/TRBV3-2; J: TRBJ2-7; D: TRBD1; size: .
CDR3: CASSLQQVPRPGTGELFF; DNA: TGTGCCAGCAGTTTGCAACAGGTCCCTCGCCCTGGTACCGGGGAGCTGTTTTTT; V: TRBV27; J: TRBJ2-2; D: .; size: once
CDR3: CAIRDSWGNQPQHF; DNA: TGTGCCATTCGGGACTCTTGGGGCAATCAGCCCCAGCATTTT; V: TRBV10-3; J: TRBJ1-5; D: .; size: .